Each of the 29 T cell receptor beta chains below was sequenced from the same sample in a study of regulatory dendritic cells for organ transplantation (TCRdb year 2017). Library preparation was by the immunoSEQ multiplex PCR assay. TCRdb's version of the immuneACCESS table is confined to in-frame rearrangements and falls short of the full clone set. An unresolved V gene accounts for under half of the shortfall where checked; the remainder is of unknown origin. The sample table records fewer than 40,000 clones; around 90% of these occur just once. About 0.063% of the sample is taken by the ten largest. The specimen sequenced was naive CD4+ T cells from blood. Per the publication, the cell subset or site label means: CD45RA+ naive T cells. These TCRs come from a human donor in good health.

This chain joins TRBV15 and TRBJ2-5; D remains ambiguous. The CDR3 spans 14 residues. CDR1 and CDR2 (germline): LNHNV, YYDKDF (reference sequence). V was shortened by 1 base and J by 0 bases, with 6 bases between the two germline ends. The CDR3 sequence is CATSRGEYQETQYF. In nucleotides, the CDR3 is TGTGCCACCAGCAGAGGAGAGTACCAAGAGACCCAGTACTTC.

CDR3 bases: TGTGCCAGCAGCTTAGCGCCCGGGGAGCTCCCTGCCTCGAACTATGGCTACACCTTC. Amino acids: CASSLAPGELPASNYGYTF. This chain links TRBV7-9 with TRBJ1-2; no reliable D call. The germline V and J ends were trimmed by 0 bases and 2 bases, with 22 bases remaining between them. There are 19 residues in the CDR3. Per the germline V gene, CDR1 is SEHNR and CDR2 is FQNEAQ (reference sequence).

This clone has only one observation. V and J are TRBV9 and TRBJ2-3; 8 nucleotides align to TRBD2. The CDR3 is 13 residues long. J lost 12 bases, V lost 4 bases, and 10 bases had no gene match. Germline V gene data show CDR1 as SGDLS and CDR2 as YYNGEE. The CDR3 bases are TGTGCCAGCAGCTTCACCTCGGGGGGGTTCCAGTATTTT. It encodes CASSFTSGGFQYF.

In DNA form, the CDR3 reads TGTGCCAGCAGCCCTCGCCTCACTATTGCTACGATCTCTGGAAACACCATATATTTT. Its translation: CASSPRLTIATISGNTIYF. The chain has TRBV5-5 and TRBJ1-3, with D unresolved. Trimming cost V 4 bases and J 0 bases, with 23 bases left between them. Germline V gene lookup returns CDR1 SGHKS and CDR2 YYEKEE (reference sequence). The CDR3 runs 19 residues.

V gene TRBV7-9 combines with J gene TRBJ2-7; D is perhaps TRBD2 (5 bases). Germline-derived CDR1 and CDR2 are SEHNR and FQNEAQ (reference sequence). The V end was cut by 5 bases, the J end by 1 base, with 12 bases between. This CDR3 has 14 amino acids. The CDR3 nucleotides read TGTGCCAGCAGCCCCGCCGGGAAATCCTACGAGCAGTACTTC. This codes for CASSPAGKSYEQYF.

The chain links TRBV19 to TRBJ2-2; the D gene is possibly TRBD1 (6 bases). The CDR3 runs to 13 residues. The V gene lost 5 bases and the J gene lost 5 bases, with 9 bases spanning the gap. Per the germline V gene, CDR1 is LNHDA and CDR2 is SQIVND (reference sequence). CDR3 in amino acids: CASSVTGTGELFF. Here the CDR3 DNA reads TGTGCCAGTAGTGTGACAGGAACCGGGGAGCTGTTTTTT.

The chain recombines TRBV4-1 with TRBJ2-4; weak D call: TRBD2 (5 bases). The length of the CDR3 is 16 residues. V lost 2 bases and J lost 4, with 15 bases in between. Per the germline V gene, CDR1 is MGHRA and CDR2 is YSYEKL. The CDR3 DNA is TGCGCCAGCAGCCAACCCCCCGGAGCGGAAAAAAACATTCAGTACTTC. Its protein is CASSQPPGAEKNIQYF.

The chain links TRBV23-1 to TRBJ1-1; tentatively, D is TRBD1 (5 bases). TRBV23-1 is annotated as an ORF whose role is uncertain. The CDR3 has 12 residues. V was shortened by 11 bases and J by 3 bases, with 13 bases between the two germline ends. The CDR3 DNA reads as TGCGCCGGCACACTGGGGGACACTGAAGCTTTCTTT. This gives the protein CAGTLGDTEAFF.

V and J are TRBV10-3 and TRBJ1-2; D is undetermined. The germline V gene has CDR1 ENHRY and CDR2 SYGVKD. The V and J ends lost 2 bases and 3 bases respectively, with 1 base between them. The CDR3 totals 11 residues. CDR3 sequence reads: CAISEDYGYTF. The CDR3 DNA reads TGTGCCATCAGTGAGGACTATGGCTACACCTTC.

This clone was observed once. This chain uses TRBV11-2 with TRBJ1-2; D unresolved. The CDR3 has 14 amino acids. V lost 1 base to trimming and J lost 3 bases, with 9 bases between them. Germline assignment: CDR1 SGHAT and CDR2 FQNNGV. The CDR3 DNA reads TGTGCCAGCAGCTTAGCGCGAGCAGACTATGGCTACACCTTC. Translating gives CASSLARADYGYTF.

This clone was found a few times. Other nucleotide sequences in the sample specify the same CDR3. This chain joins TRBV27 and TRBJ1-1; no clear D gene. Germline lookup yields CDR1 MNHEY and CDR2 SMNVEV (reference sequence). V lost 3 bases, J lost 0 bases, and 8 bases lay in between. The CDR3 consists of 14 residues. CDR3 nucleotides: TGTGCCAGCAGTTTGGCAGGTCTGAACACTGAAGCTTTCTTT. Translated: CASSLAGLNTEAFF.

The chain has TRBV7-2 and TRBJ1-2; D is possibly TRBD1 (6 bases). Germline V gives CDR1 SGHTA, CDR2 FQGNSA. This CDR3 spans 15 amino acids. Trimming cost V 1 base and J 4 bases, with 13 bases left between them. CDR3 sequence: CASSLVVGGVYGYTF. CDR3 DNA: TGTGCCAGCAGCTTAGTGGTAGGGGGAGTCTATGGCTACACCTTC.

CDR3 nucleotides: TGTGCCAGCAGTTCTTGGAGAGGGGATGAGCAGTTCTTC. It translates to CASSSWRGDEQFF. This chain connects TRBV28 to TRBJ2-1; D tentatively reads TRBD1 or TRBD2 (5 bases each). The CDR3 spans 13 residues. Germline CDR1 is MDHEN and CDR2 is SYDVKM. V was trimmed by 4 bases and J by 8 bases, leaving 12 bases between them.

This chain links TRBV18 with TRBJ2-7; D gene unclear. Germline lookup yields CDR1 KGHSH and CDR2 LQKENI. The CDR3 runs 14 residues. Trimming took off 0 bases at V and 3 bases at J, with 9 bases between the two ends. The CDR3 DNA is TGTGCCAGCTCACCACCCGGCAGCGACTACGAGCAGTACTTC. Residues: CASSPPGSDYEQYF.

Remarks on this clone: Germline is not matched at one junction end, which may reflect a read error. The genes are TRBV5-1 and TRBJ2-1; 8 bases agree with TRBD2. The germline V gene encodes CDR1 SGHRS and CDR2 YFSETQ. The CDR3 length is 15 residues. DNA for the CDR3: TGCGCCAGCAGCCCGGACGGGGGGGTCTACAATGAGCAGCTCTTC. It codes for CASSPDGGVYNEQLF.

The genes are TRBV6-5 and TRBJ2-3; D is unclear. CDR3 length: 13 residues. In germline, CDR1 is MNHEY, CDR2 SVGAGI. V shed 2 bases and J shed 1 base, with 4 bases lying between them. In DNA form, the CDR3 reads TGTGCCAGCAGTTACGGGGGCACAGATACGCAGTATTTT. Protein: CASSYGGTDTQYF.

The V gene is TRBV6-9, the J gene TRBJ1-2; 7 positions match TRBD1. Germline CDR1 reads MNHGY; CDR2 reads SVAAGI. The CDR3 sequence is 16 residues long. J lost 7 bases, V lost 10 bases, and 21 bases had no gene match. CDR3 loop: CAKIQGGRESSAGYTF. For the CDR3, the DNA is TGTGCCAAAATTCAGGGGGGCAGGGAGTCATCGGCTGGCTACACCTTC.

This chain joins TRBV29-1 and TRBJ1-1, with D possibly being TRBD1 (6 bases). Germline V gives CDR1 SQVTM, CDR2 ANQGSEA. V was trimmed by 6 bases and J by 2 bases, leaving 16 bases between them. The CDR3 consists of 14 residues. CDR3 sequence reads: CSVRRTVSNTEAFF. Written as DNA, the CDR3 is TGCAGCGTCCGAAGGACAGTAAGTAACACTGAAGCTTTCTTT.

This sequence joins TRBV2 and TRBJ1-1; TRBD1 might be the D (5 bases). Trimming removed 5 bases at V and 2 bases at J, with 9 bases between. The CDR3 totals 13 residues. Germline V gene lookup returns CDR1 SNHLY and CDR2 FYNNEI. The CDR3 reads CASSWRGNTEAFF. The CDR3 bases are TGTGCCAGCAGTTGGAGGGGAAACACTGAAGCTTTCTTT.

The chain carries TRBV11-1 and TRBJ1-1; D is unresolved. The CDR3 totals 16 residues. Germline-derived CDR1 and CDR2 are SGHAT and FQDESV (reference sequence). The V gene lost 5 bases and the J gene lost 0 bases, with 16 bases spanning the gap. The CDR3 DNA is TGTGCCAGCAGCCACCCTTGGGGAGGTATGAACACTGAAGCTTTCTTT. This translates into CASSHPWGGMNTEAFF.

The chain carries TRBV30 and TRBJ1-4; D is ambiguous. The V gene's germline CDR1 is GTSNPN and CDR2 SVGIG (reference sequence). This CDR3 is 11 amino acids long. Trimming removed 4 bases at V and 8 bases at J, with 8 bases between. As DNA, the CDR3 is TGTGCCTGGATTTTAGGAGAAAAACTGTTTTTT. Protein: CAWILGEKLFF.

The chain couples TRBV6-5 to TRBJ1-1; TRBD1 is a possible D gene (6 bases). The CDR3 contains 16 residues. The ends were cut back, 2 bases at V and 1 base at J, with 14 bases in the middle. Germline V CDR1 and CDR2: MNHEY, SVGAGI. The CDR3 is CASSYPNGGPNTEAFF. CDR3 coding DNA: TGTGCCAGCAGTTACCCTAACGGGGGGCCGAACACTGAAGCTTTCTTT.

The CDR3 spells CASKSRDRGGGGNTIYF. The CDR3 coding sequence is TGTGCCAGCAAGAGTAGGGACAGGGGAGGAGGAGGAAACACCATATATTTT. The rearrangement joins TRBV7-9 to TRBJ1-3, with 10 nucleotides matching TRBD1. V shed 7 bases, J shed 4 bases, and the junction held 13 bases outside the gene matches. Germline CDR1 is SEHNR and CDR2 is FQNEAQ (reference sequence). The CDR3 loop spans 17 amino acids.

The chain links TRBV7-2 to TRBJ2-7, with TRBD2 identical over 9 bases. V was pared by 2 bases and J by 4 bases, with 15 bases of the junction left unmatched. Per germline, CDR1 SGHTA and CDR2 FQGNSA. The CDR3 totals 18 residues. The CDR3 loop reads CASSLFLAGNLGVYEQYF. CDR3 nucleotide sequence: TGTGCCAGCAGCTTATTTCTAGCGGGGAATTTAGGGGTTTACGAGCAGTACTTC.

V is TRBV7-2 and J is TRBJ1-3, with unresolved D. The germline gives CDR1 SGHTA, CDR2 FQGNSA. This CDR3 has 15 residues. Trimming cost V 1 base and J 0 bases, with 7 bases left between them. The CDR3 bases are TGTGCCAGCAGCTTAGTTACCGGCTCTGGAAACACCATATATTTT. Translated, it gives CASSLVTGSGNTIYF.

This chain uses TRBV7-9 with TRBJ1-1, with D possibly being TRBD1 (5 bases). V lost 2 bases, J lost 2 bases, and 9 bases lay in between. CDR1 is SEHNR, CDR2 FQNEAQ, per germline (reference sequence). The CDR3 contains 14 residues. The CDR3 DNA follows: TGTGCCAGCAGCTTAACAGGAGCTAACACTGAAGCTTTCTTT. It yields the protein CASSLTGANTEAFF.

The V and J genes are TRBV5-8 and TRBJ1-1; TRBD1 matches 8 bases. Unmatched junction bases numbered 11, after V lost 6 bases and J lost 4 bases. Germline values: CDR1 SGHTS, CDR2 YDEGEE. The CDR3 totals 15 residues. The CDR3 DNA sequence: TGTGCCAGCACTGACTCCGGGACAGGAGGCACTGAAGCTTTCTTT. Amino acid sequence: CASTDSGTGGTEAFF.

The V gene is TRBV28, the J gene TRBJ1-3, with D possibly matching TRBD1 (5 bases). The germline gives CDR1 MDHEN, CDR2 SYDVKM. The CDR3 sequence is 20 residues long. V was shortened by 5 bases and J by 0 bases, with 26 bases between the two germline ends. In nucleotides, the CDR3 is TGTGCCAGCAGTGCGGTATCGGGGGTGTTCTTACCGCACTCTGGAAACACCATATATTTT. This translates into CASSAVSGVFLPHSGNTIYF.

V gene TRBV6-1 combines with J gene TRBJ1-4; 7 nucleotides agree with TRBD1. This CDR3 region has 14 residues. Unmatched junction bases numbered 8, after V lost 7 bases and J lost 6 bases. Looked up from germline, CDR1 is MNHNS and CDR2 is SASEGT. Written as DNA, the CDR3 is TGTGCCAGCAATTTACAGGGGACGGATGAAAAACTGTTTTTT. Translation: CASNLQGTDEKLFF.